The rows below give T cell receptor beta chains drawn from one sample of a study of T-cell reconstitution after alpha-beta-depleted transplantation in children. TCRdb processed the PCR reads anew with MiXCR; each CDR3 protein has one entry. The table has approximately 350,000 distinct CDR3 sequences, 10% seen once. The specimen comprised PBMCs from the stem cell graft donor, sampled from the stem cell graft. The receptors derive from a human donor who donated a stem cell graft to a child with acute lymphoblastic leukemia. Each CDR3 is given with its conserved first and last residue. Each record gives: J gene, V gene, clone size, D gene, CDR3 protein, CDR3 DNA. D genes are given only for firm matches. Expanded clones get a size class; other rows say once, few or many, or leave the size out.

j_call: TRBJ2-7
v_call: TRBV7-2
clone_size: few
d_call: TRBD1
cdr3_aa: CASSPDRDRAHEQYF
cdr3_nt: TGTGCCAGCAGCCCCGACCGGGACAGGGCTCACGAGCAGTACTTC

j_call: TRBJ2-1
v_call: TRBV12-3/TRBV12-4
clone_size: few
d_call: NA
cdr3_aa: CASTHGTYNEQFF
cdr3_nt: TGTGCCAGCACCCATGGGACCTACAATGAGCAGTTCTTC

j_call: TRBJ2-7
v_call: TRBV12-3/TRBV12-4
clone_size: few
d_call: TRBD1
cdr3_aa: CASSPRTGGRYEQYF
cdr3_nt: TGTGCCAGCAGTCCAAGGACAGGGGGCAGGTACGAGCAGTACTTC

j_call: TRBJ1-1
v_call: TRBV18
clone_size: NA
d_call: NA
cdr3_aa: CASSQQGWGSTEAFF
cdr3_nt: TGTGCCAGCTCTCAACAGGGTTGGGGGAGCACTGAAGCTTTCTTT

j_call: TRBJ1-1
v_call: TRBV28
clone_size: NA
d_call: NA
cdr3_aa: CASRPWTANTEAFF
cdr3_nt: TGTGCCAGCAGGCCTTGGACAGCGAACACTGAAGCTTTCTTT

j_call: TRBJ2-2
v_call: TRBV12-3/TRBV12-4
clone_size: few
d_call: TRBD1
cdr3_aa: CASRITGADTGELFF
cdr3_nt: TGTGCCAGCAGAATAACAGGGGCCGACACCGGGGAGCTGTTTTTT

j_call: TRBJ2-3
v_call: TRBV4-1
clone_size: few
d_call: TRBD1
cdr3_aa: CASSVPGTGTFLDTQYF
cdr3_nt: TGCGCCAGCAGCGTACCCGGGACAGGGACCTTTCTAGATACGCAGTATTTT

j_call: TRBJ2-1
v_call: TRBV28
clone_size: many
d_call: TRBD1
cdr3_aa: CASRQGGRSYNEQFF
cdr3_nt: TGTGCCAGCCGACAGGGGGGGAGGTCCTACAATGAGCAGTTCTTC

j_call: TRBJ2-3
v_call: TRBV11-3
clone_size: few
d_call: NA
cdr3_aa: CASSFPGRGDTQYF
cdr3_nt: TGTGCCAGCAGCTTTCCGGGGCGTGGAGATACGCAGTATTTT

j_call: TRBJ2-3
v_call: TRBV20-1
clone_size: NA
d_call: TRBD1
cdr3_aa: CSASTGEGTDTQYF
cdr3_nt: TGCAGTGCTTCAACAGGGGAAGGCACAGATACGCAGTATTTT

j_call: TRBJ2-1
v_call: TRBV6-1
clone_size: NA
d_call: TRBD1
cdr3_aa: CASRSGQGRNEQFF
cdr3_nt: TGTGCCAGCAGGTCGGGACAGGGGAGGAATGAGCAGTTCTTC

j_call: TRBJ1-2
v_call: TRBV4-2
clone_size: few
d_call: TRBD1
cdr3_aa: CASSQGTAYGYTF
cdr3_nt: TGTGCCAGCAGCCAGGGGACAGCTTATGGCTACACCTTC

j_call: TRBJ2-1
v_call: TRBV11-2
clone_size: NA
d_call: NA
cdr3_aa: CASSGHNEQFF
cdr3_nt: TGTGCCAGCAGCGGTCACAATGAGCAGTTCTTC

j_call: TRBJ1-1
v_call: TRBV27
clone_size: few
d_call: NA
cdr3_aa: CASSTRAPGDTEAFF
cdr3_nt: TGTGCCAGCAGTACGAGAGCCCCGGGCGACACTGAAGCTTTCTTT

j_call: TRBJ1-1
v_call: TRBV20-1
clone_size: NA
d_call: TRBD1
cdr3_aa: CSARGTGAPTEAFF
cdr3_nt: TGCAGTGCTAGGGGGACAGGGGCTCCTACTGAAGCTTTCTTT

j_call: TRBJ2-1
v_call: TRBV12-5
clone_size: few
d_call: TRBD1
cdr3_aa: CASGRTTGAFVHEQFF
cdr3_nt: TGTGCTAGTGGTAGGACGACAGGGGCGTTTGTTCATGAGCAGTTCTTC

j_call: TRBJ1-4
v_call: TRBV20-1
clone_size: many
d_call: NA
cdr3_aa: CSASDGGEKLFF
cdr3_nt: TGCAGTGCTTCGGACGGTGGGGAAAAACTGTTTTTT

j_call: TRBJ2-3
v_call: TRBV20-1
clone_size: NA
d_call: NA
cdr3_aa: CSAGGHSSTDTQYF
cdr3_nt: TGCAGTGCCGGGGGACATAGTTCCACAGATACGCAGTATTTT

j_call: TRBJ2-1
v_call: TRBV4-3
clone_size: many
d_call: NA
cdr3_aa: CASSQVGLTGGNEQFF
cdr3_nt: TGCGCCAGCAGCCAAGTCGGGCTTACCGGAGGAAATGAGCAGTTCTTC

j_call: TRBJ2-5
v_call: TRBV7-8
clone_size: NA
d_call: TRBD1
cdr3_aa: CASRDVGTGQTQYF
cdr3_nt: TGTGCCAGCAGGGATGTAGGGACAGGGCAAACCCAGTACTTC

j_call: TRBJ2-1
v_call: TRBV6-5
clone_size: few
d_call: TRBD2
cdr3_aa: CASILSGSHYNEQFF
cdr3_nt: TGTGCCAGCATCCTTAGCGGGAGTCATTACAATGAGCAGTTCTTC

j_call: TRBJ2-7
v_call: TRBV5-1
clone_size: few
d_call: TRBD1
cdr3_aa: CASSQGDRDPLEQYF
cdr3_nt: TGCGCCAGCAGCCAGGGGGACAGGGATCCCCTCGAGCAGTACTTC

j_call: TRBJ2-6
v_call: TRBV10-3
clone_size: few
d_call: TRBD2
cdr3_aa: CAISYGGGTSGANVLTF
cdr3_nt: TGTGCCATCAGTTATGGGGGGGGGACCTCTGGGGCCAACGTCCTGACTTTC

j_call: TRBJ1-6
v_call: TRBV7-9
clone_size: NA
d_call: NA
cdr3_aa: CASSGYTGFEGALHF
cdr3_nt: TGTGCCAGCAGCGGCTACACGGGGTTTGAGGGGGCCCTCCACTTT

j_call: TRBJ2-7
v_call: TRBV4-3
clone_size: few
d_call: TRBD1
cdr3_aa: CASSPIQGSSYEQYF
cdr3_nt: TGCGCCAGCAGCCCTATACAGGGGAGCTCCTACGAGCAGTACTTC

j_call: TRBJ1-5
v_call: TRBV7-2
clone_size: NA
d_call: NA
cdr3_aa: CASSERPYSNQPQHF
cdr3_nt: TGTGCCAGCAGCGAAAGACCCTATAGCAATCAGCCCCAGCATTTT

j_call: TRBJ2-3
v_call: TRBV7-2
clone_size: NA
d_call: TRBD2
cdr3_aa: CASSALAGGFTDTQYF
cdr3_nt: TGTGCCAGCAGCGCCTTAGCGGGAGGATTCACAGATACGCAGTATTTT

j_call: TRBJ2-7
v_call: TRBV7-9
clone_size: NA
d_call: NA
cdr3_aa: CASSLVTGYEQYF
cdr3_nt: TGTGCCAGCAGCTTAGTCACAGGCTACGAGCAGTACTTC

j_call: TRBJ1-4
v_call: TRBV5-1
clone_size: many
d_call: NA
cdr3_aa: CASSPGPEEKLFF
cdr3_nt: TGCGCCAGCAGCCCGGGACCGGAGGAAAAACTGTTTTTT

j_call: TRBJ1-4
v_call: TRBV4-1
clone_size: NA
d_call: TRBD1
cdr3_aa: CASGRQGVNEKLFF
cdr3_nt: TGCGCCAGCGGCCGACAGGGAGTGAATGAAAAACTGTTTTTT

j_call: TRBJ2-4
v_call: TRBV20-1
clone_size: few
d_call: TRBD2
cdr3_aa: CSARSFLRGGNIQYF
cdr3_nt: TGCAGTGCTCGGTCATTCTTAAGGGGAGGGAACATTCAGTACTTC

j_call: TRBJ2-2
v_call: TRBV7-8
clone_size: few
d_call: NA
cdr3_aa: CASRRDTTGELFF
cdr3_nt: TGTGCCAGCAGACGGGACACGACCGGGGAGCTGTTTTTT

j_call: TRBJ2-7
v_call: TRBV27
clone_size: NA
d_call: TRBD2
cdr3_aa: CASSRGLAVYEQYF
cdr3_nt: TGTGCCAGCAGTCGGGGACTAGCAGTATACGAGCAGTACTTC

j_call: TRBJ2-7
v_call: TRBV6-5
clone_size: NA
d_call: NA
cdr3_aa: CASSSALGRGPEQYF
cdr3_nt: TGTGCCAGCAGTTCAGCACTGGGGCGCGGCCCCGAGCAGTACTTC

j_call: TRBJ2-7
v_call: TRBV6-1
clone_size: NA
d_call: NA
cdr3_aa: CASTQQGSYEQYF
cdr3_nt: TGTGCCAGCACTCAACAGGGCTCCTACGAGCAGTACTTC

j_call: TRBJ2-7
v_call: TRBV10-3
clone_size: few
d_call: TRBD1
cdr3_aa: CAIRTGGQYEQYF
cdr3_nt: TGTGCCATCCGGACAGGGGGGCAATACGAGCAGTACTTC

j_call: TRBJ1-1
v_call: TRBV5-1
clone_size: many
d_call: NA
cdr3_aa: CATGYAANTEAFF
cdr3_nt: TGCGCCACCGGTTACGCGGCGAACACTGAAGCTTTCTTT

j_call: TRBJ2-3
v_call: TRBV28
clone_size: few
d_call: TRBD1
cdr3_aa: CASSFSGTGMSSTDTQYF
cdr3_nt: TGTGCCAGCAGTTTCTCCGGGACAGGAATGTCTAGCACAGATACGCAGTATTTT

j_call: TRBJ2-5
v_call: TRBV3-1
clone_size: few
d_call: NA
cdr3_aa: CASTVRETQYF
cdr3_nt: TGTGCCAGCACCGTCAGGGAGACCCAGTACTTC

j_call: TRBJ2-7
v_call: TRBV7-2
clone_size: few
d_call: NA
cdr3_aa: CASSLVEGPIHEQYF
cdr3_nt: TGTGCCAGCAGCTTAGTGGAAGGTCCTATCCACGAGCAGTACTTC

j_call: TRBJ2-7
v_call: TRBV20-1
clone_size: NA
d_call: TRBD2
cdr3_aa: CSADSSGTYEQYF
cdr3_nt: TGCAGTGCGGACTCTAGCGGGACCTACGAGCAGTACTTC

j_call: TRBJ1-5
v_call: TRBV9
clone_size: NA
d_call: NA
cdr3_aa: CASSVDWDQPQHF
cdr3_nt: TGTGCCAGCAGCGTAGATTGGGATCAGCCCCAGCATTTT

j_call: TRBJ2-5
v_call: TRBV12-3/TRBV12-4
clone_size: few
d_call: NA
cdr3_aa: CASSLGGAMETQYF
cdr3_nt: TGTGCCAGCAGTTTAGGTGGGGCAATGGAGACCCAGTACTTC

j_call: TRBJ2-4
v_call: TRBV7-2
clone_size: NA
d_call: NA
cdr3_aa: CASIPTAGQKNIQYF
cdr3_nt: TGTGCCAGCATCCCCACGGCGGGGCAGAAAAACATTCAGTACTTC

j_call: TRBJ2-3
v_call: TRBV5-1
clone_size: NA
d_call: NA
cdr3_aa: CASSSLTTDTQYF
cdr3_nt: TGCGCCAGCAGCTCCTTGACCACAGATACGCAGTATTTT

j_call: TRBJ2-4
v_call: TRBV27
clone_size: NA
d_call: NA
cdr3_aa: CASSDRGSAKNIQYF
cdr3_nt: TGTGCCAGCAGTGACCGAGGGAGCGCCAAAAACATTCAGTACTTC

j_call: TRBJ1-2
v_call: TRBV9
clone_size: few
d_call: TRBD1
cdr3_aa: CASSVEGQPYGYTF
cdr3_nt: TGTGCCAGCAGCGTAGAGGGACAGCCCTATGGCTACACCTTC

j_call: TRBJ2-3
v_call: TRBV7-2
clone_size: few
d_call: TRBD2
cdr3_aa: CASSSLGGRVDTQYF
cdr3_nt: TGTGCCAGCAGCTCCCTTGGCGGGAGGGTAGATACGCAGTATTTT

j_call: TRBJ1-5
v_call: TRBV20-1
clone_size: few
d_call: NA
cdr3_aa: CSAIGGGTQPQHF
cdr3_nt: TGCAGTGCTATTGGGGGGGGCACTCAGCCCCAGCATTTT

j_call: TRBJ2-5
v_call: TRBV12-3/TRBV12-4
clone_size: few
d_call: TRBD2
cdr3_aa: CASRLTSGRALETQYF
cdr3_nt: TGTGCCAGCAGGTTGACTAGCGGGAGGGCCCTTGAGACCCAGTACTTC

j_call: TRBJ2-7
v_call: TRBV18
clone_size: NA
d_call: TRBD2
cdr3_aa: CASSPQGLAGTYEQYF
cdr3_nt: TGTGCCAGCTCACCTCAGGGACTAGCGGGTACCTACGAGCAGTACTTC

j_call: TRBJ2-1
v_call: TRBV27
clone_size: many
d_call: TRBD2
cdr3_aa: CASSSPRGAGEVDEQFF
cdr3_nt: TGTGCCAGCAGCTCTCCCCGCGGGGCGGGAGAAGTCGATGAGCAGTTCTTC

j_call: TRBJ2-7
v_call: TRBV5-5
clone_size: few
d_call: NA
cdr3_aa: CASSLLPDPYEQYF
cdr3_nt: TGTGCCAGCAGCTTGTTACCTGACCCCTACGAGCAGTACTTC

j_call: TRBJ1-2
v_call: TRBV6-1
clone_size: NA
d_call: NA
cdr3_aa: CASSPQWGQRRYTF
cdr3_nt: TGTGCCAGCAGTCCCCAGTGGGGGCAGAGACGCTACACCTTC

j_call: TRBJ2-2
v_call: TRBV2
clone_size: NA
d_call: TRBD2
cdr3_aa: CASSQLLAGVGAGELFF
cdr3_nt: TGTGCCAGCAGTCAGCTTCTAGCGGGAGTTGGCGCCGGGGAGCTGTTTTTT

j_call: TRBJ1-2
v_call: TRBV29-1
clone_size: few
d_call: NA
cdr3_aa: CSAASPQGWDAYTF
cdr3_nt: TGCAGCGCCGCAAGCCCCCAGGGCTGGGATGCCTACACCTTC

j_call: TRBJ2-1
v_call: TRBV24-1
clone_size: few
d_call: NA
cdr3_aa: CATSGGRGWNEQFF
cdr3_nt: TGTGCCACCAGCGGAGGGAGGGGGTGGAATGAGCAGTTCTTC

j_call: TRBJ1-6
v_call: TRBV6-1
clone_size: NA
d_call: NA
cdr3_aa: CASSDNQGRGSPLHF
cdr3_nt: TGTGCCAGCAGTGACAACCAGGGGAGGGGATCACCCCTCCACTTT

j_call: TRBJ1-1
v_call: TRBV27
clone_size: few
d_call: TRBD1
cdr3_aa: CASSLGQGAIIEAFF
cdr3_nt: TGTGCCAGCAGTCTTGGACAGGGGGCGATCATTGAAGCTTTCTTT